This T cell receptor beta chain was sequenced in a study of cytomegalovirus exposure and HLA in healthy donors (dated by TCRdb to the late 2010s). Background for the entire study: A later analysis indicated that the 120 validation repertoires were generated on the platform also employed for the 650 to 850 repertoires of the first cohort. Besides the first cohort of roughly 660 subjects, a separate validation cohort made up of 120 different subjects was used. To predict cytomegalovirus infection status, the study combined high-throughput TCR immunosequencing, statistical association of individual TCRs with disease status, and machine learning. The study aimed to test whether signatures of past pathogen exposure could be identified by cataloging public T cell receptors. The full study reports these points: It was suggested by the authors that the approach could potentially be generalized to other disease states and immunological phenotypes. A later analysis lacked HLA typing for the validation cohort, so it scored co-occurrence in that cohort across all 120 or so repertoires. Most TCR sequences were observed very rarely across donors, whereas some public TCRs were present in many individuals. In the study, approximately 160 TCR beta chains were listed as associated with cytomegalovirus. In vitro tests confirmed that a few of the cytomegalovirus-associated TCR beta chains recognize cytomegalovirus antigens. The classifier was reported to diagnose cytomegalovirus status with high specificity and sensitivity in both the original cohort and the validation cohort. In a later analysis, TCRs clustered in the first cohort were found to also tend to co-occur in the 130 or so validation repertoires, with over 90% of cluster scores above 0.

About this clone itself: Its binding antigen is unknown. No qualities accompany the bases; no much larger clone lies one base away.

Separate from the approximately 670-subject first cohort, the validation cohort of about 110 subjects was the group to which the donors belonged. The germline V gene specifies SGHRS as CDR1 and YFSETQ as CDR2. Including cysteine and phenylalanine, the CDR3 has 18 amino acids. The read is trimmed to its CDR3 DNA, 54 bases read in frame from base 1. For this chain, trimming is 2 bases at the V end and 1 base at the J end, and the number of junction bases without a gene match is 12. The library was generated by the immunoSEQ multiplex PCR assay. Processing in the source paper ran as follows. A statistical classification framework was developed to diagnose cytomegalovirus status using the catalog of TCR beta chain sequences. In its TCRdb copy, this immuneACCESS table keeps in-frame sequences only and misses some clones. Where compared with another copy, unresolved V genes explain less than half of these, and the others have no known cause. The DNA gave D and trimming, while V, J and clone size come from that table. The sample table shows approximately 70,000 clones, and 85% to 95% are seen once. The ten largest clones add up to approximately 3% of the sample.

The sequencing sample was made of PBMCs. This clonotype was sampled from a woman aged 18-30 years in good health and CMV-seropositive. Recombination linked TRBV5-1 to TRBJ2-3, with 8 bases matching TRBD2. DNA sequence: TGCGCCAGCAGCTTATCTGGACTAGCTGCAAGGGGCACAGATACGCAGTATTTT. Its protein product is CASSLSGLAARGTDTQYF.